A single sample gave rise to the 16 T cell receptor beta chains below, sequenced in a study of blood T cell repertoires in COVID-19. Sequenced by immunoSEQ multiplex PCR; TCRdb stores in-frame clones only, minus some. The sample records about 190,000 clones, approximately 91% being singletons. The specimen was peripheral blood. These receptors originate from a young man with acute or convalescent COVID-19.

In its sample, this clone was seen a few times. This rearrangement joins TRBV6-9 to TRBJ2-2; 11 bases are a match to TRBD2. After removal of 2 bases from V and 2 bases from J, the junction contained 1 base not matched to a gene. The CDR3 is 16 residues long. Per germline, CDR1 MNHGY and CDR2 SVAAGI. In nucleotides, the CDR3 is TGTGCCAGCAGTTATAGACTAGCGGGAAACACCGGGGAGCTGTTTTTT. The encoded protein is CASSYRLAGNTGELFF.

V usage is TRBV6-6 and J usage is TRBJ1-4; possibly TRBD1 for D (5 bases). Trimming removed 0 bases from V and 4 bases from J, with 12 bases in between. The CDR3 is 16 residues long. CDR1 and CDR2 from the germline V gene are MNHNY and SVGAGI (reference sequence). The CDR3 DNA sequence: TGTGCCAGCAGTTACTCACCCGGGACTTTTAATGAAAAACTGTTTTTT. This sequence encodes CASSYSPGTFNEKLFF.

The rearrangement uses TRBV7-9 and TRBJ1-5; D perhaps matches TRBD1 (6 bases). Germline lookup yields CDR1 SEHNR and CDR2 FQNEAQ (reference sequence). The V end lost 5 bases, the J end lost 4 bases, and 15 bases lay between the germline ends. This CDR3 has 15 residues. CDR3 coding DNA: TGTGCCAGCAGCCCTACAGGGTTCGGGAATCAGCCCCAGCATTTT. Translation gives CASSPTGFGNQPQHF.

This chain joins TRBV9 and TRBJ2-3, with D perhaps TRBD2 (6 bases). This CDR3 contains 17 residues. Germline CDR1 reads SGDLS; CDR2 reads YYNGEE. Trimming stripped 3 bases from V and 2 bases from J, with 19 bases between. CDR3 sequence (DNA): TGTGCCAGCAGCGGGAGGGTGGCAGACCTCTCCACAGATACGCAGTATTTT. It codes for CASSGRVADLSTDTQYF.

The chain couples TRBV25-1 to TRBJ1-4, with 9 nucleotides matching TRBD1. Germline assignment: CDR1 MGHDK and CDR2 SYGVNS. This CDR3 has 14 amino acids. V shed 6 bases, J shed 8 bases, and the junction held 7 bases outside the gene matches. Here the CDR3 DNA reads TGTGCCAGCAGAAGGGACAGGGACGGCGAAAAACTGTTTTTT. The encoded protein is CASRRDRDGEKLFF.

The chain links TRBV5-1 to TRBJ2-1; 7 nucleotides line up with TRBD1. The ends lost 2 bases at V and 5 bases at J; junction bases unmatched: 10. The CDR3 spans 16 residues. Germline CDR1 is SGHRS and CDR2 is YFSETQ. CDR3 region: CASSLVRDRLNNEQFF. The CDR3 DNA is TGCGCCAGCAGCTTAGTCCGGGACAGACTTAACAATGAGCAGTTCTTC.

The chain carries TRBV7-9 and TRBJ1-2; tentatively, D is TRBD1 (5 bases). This CDR3 contains 13 residues. V lost 5 bases and J 8 bases, leaving 15 bases between the germline ends. Germline assignment: CDR1 SEHNR and CDR2 FQNEAQ (reference sequence). The CDR3 DNA follows: TGTGCCAGCAGCCCCGTGGGGGGACGGGGCTACACCTTC. Protein sequence: CASSPVGGRGYTF. Full variable domain (outside the CDR3, taken from reference TRBV7-9 and TRBJ1-2): DTGVSQNPRHKITKRGQNVTFRCDPISEHNRLYWYRQTLGQGPEFLTYFQNEAQLEKSRLLSDRFSAERPKGSFSTLEIQRTEQGDSAMYLCASSPVGGRGYTFGSGTRLTVV.

The J gene is TRBJ2-1, the V gene TRBV18; 10 nucleotides align to TRBD2. Germline CDR1 KGHSH, CDR2 LQKENI. The V segment lost 4 bases and the J segment 8 bases; nucleotides outside the gene matches: 8. The CDR3 runs 15 residues. CDR3 sequence: CASSQLAGGVDEQFF. The CDR3, as DNA: TGTGCCAGCTCACAATTAGCGGGAGGTGTAGATGAGCAGTTCTTC.

The V and J genes are TRBV4-2 and TRBJ2-4; tentatively, D is TRBD2 (6 bases). The CDR3 is 15 amino acids. Germline V gene sequence: CDR1 LGHNA, CDR2 YNFKEQ. V lost 3 bases to trimming and J lost 3 bases, with 12 bases between them. The CDR3 region has the DNA TGTGCCAGCAGCCATTTAACGCGGGGCAAAAACATTCAGTACTTC. Translating it yields CASSHLTRGKNIQYF.

V gene TRBV5-1 combines with J gene TRBJ1-1, with 7 bases that match TRBD1. CDR3 length: 13 residues. V gave up 3 bases and J gave up 3 bases; unmatched junction bases: 2. CDR1 SGHRS and CDR2 YFSETQ come from the germline V gene. CDR3 loop: CASSSQGDTEAFF. DNA of the CDR3: TGCGCCAGCAGCTCCCAGGGGGACACTGAAGCTTTCTTT.

The chain is built from TRBV19 and TRBJ1-1; weak D call: TRBD1 (5 bases). This CDR3 is 13 amino acids long. The ends were cut back, 6 bases at V and 1 base at J, with 9 bases in the middle. In germline, CDR1 is LNHDA, CDR2 SQIVND (reference sequence). The DNA for the CDR3 is TGTGCCAGTAGACCGGACAAGAACACTGAAGCTTTCTTT. It is translated as CASRPDKNTEAFF. Together with reference TRBV19 and TRBJ1-1, the CDR3 gives the full variable domain: DGGITQSPKYLFRKEGQNVTLSCEQNLNHDAMYWYRQDPGQGLRLIYYSQIVNDFQKGDIAEGYSVSREKKESFPLTVTSAQKNPTAFYLCASRPDKNTEAFFGQGTRLTVV.

The genes are TRBV29-1 and TRBJ2-7; the match to TRBD2 covers 12 bases. V gave up 5 bases and J gave up 0 bases; unmatched junction bases: 8. Germline-derived CDR1 and CDR2 are SQVTM and ANQGSEA. The CDR3 loop spans 16 amino acids. The CDR3 spells CSVREWTSGNSYEQYF. The DNA for the CDR3 is TGCAGCGTTCGCGAATGGACTAGCGGGAACTCCTACGAGCAGTACTTC.

The rearrangement joins TRBV2 to TRBJ2-7; the match to TRBD1 covers 8 bases. CDR3 length: 12 residues. Germline V gene data show CDR1 as SNHLY and CDR2 as FYNNEI. V trimming: 7 bases; J trimming: 9 bases; junction bases outside the gene matches: 8. The CDR3 bases are TGTGCCAGCAAGACCCCGACAGGGGCGCAGTACTTC. Protein: CASKTPTGAQYF.

V and J are TRBV5-6 and TRBJ2-7; 7 bases are shared with TRBD1. CDR1 SGHDT and CDR2 YYEEEE come from the germline V gene. The CDR3 loop spans 15 amino acids. V dropped 3 bases and J dropped 0; count of bases not matched to a gene: 6. CDR3 protein: CASSWGTAASYEQYF. The CDR3 region has the DNA TGTGCCAGCAGCTGGGGGACAGCTGCCTCCTACGAGCAGTACTTC.

The chain is built from TRBV29-1 and TRBJ1-2; D is undetermined. This CDR3 spans 11 amino acids. V lost 4 bases and J lost 8, with 11 bases in between. Germline CDR1 reads SQVTM; CDR2 reads ANQGSEA. CDR3 sequence: CSVGSQTGYTF. CDR3 in DNA: TGCAGCGTTGGGAGTCAGACCGGCTACACCTTC.

The V call is TRBV28, the J call TRBJ2-5, with D possibly matching TRBD2 (5 bases). There are 17 residues in the CDR3. V shed 1 base and J shed 2 bases, with 17 bases lying between them. The germline gives CDR1 MDHEN, CDR2 SYDVKM. The CDR3 bases are TGTGCCAGCAGTTTATATATTTCGGACTTCGTACAAGAGACCCAGTACTTC. This sequence encodes CASSLYISDFVQETQYF.